This T cell receptor beta chain was obtained from a study of metastatic and nonmetastatic thyroid tumors. Study overall: Repertoire comparison spanned blood and tumor or nodule tissue of malignant and benign thyroid patients. Study results and caveats: Benign nodules were reported to have significantly lower TCR beta diversity than malignant thyroid tumors, in blood and tumor.

Methods used by the authors: Across clinicopathological groups, CDR3 differences served as the basis for building a distant-metastasis classifier for papillary thyroid cancer. Using MiXCR, TCRdb reanalyzed the PCR reads. TCRdb's processing, not the authors', yielded these V and J calls. The table shows over 15,000 clones, with roughly 29% occurring only once. In its sample, this clone was seen many times. The antigen remains undetermined. This CDR3 is 15 amino acids long. With 0 bases removed from V and 5 bases from J, the gap between germline ends came to 11 bases. Germline CDR1 reads LGHNA; CDR2 reads YNFKEQ. Nobody among the patients had been given any treatment before thyroid surgery.

This receptor was obtained from a female donor with papillary thyroid cancer or a benign thyroid nodule (not recorded which). Some clones in this sample may be carry-over from other donors' samples. This chain links TRBV4-2 with TRBJ2-1, with TRBD2 as a possible D gene (5 bases). Sequenced sample: blood. CDR3 sequence reads: CASSQELAGNNEQFF. CDR3 DNA sequence: TGTGCCAGCAGCCAAGAGCTAGCTGGGAACAATGAGCAGTTCTTC.